This T cell receptor beta chain is from a study of post-analysis software for immune sequencing data. Looked up from germline, CDR1 is MNHEY and CDR2 is SMNVEV (reference sequence). This CDR3 is 13 amino acids long. Trimming took 6 bases from V and 2 from J, leaving 11 bases between them. Study-level findings and limits: Elevated frequency relative to controls characterized several TRBV segments in patients, TRBV5-6, TRBV5-1 and TRBV20-1 among them.

This clonotype was recorded a few times. Its cognate antigen is unknown. Libraries were made from TCR beta cDNA, and they carried unique molecular identifiers. TCRdb ran MiXCR on the PCR reads and lists one entry per CDR3 protein. The sample carries about 430,000 distinct CDR3 sequences, roughly 38% recorded once. The source is a girl aged 2 to 9 with multiple sclerosis. The chain couples TRBV27 to TRBJ2-7; D not certain. Sequencing was done on a sample of blood. Written as DNA, the CDR3 is TGTGCCAGCAGGTACAGAAGTCCCTACGAGCAGTACTTC. Amino acid sequence: CASRYRSPYEQYF.